Below, one TCR beta chain is given with its context. This entry is derived from a study of blood T cell repertoires in COVID-19. In the study overall: Acute and convalescent COVID-19 specimens originated in the United States, Italy and Spain. Nucleic acid was either cDNA or gDNA, and it came from T cells, B-cell-depleted T cells, or PBMCs.

Authors' processing steps: Amplification of reference gene primers was used by the study to estimate nucleated cell counts. Data came from immunoSEQ multiplex PCR; TCRdb stores just in-frame clones and leaves some out. The DNA gave D and trimming, while V, J and clone size come from that table. Here the sample spans about 250,000 clones, around 88% being singletons. A Seattle source enrolled patients during active infection and followed them longitudinally. Germline assignment: CDR1 SGHVS and CDR2 FNYEAQ. V shed 2 bases, J shed 3 bases, and the junction held 6 bases outside the gene matches. This CDR3 contains 17 residues.

The sequencing input was peripheral blood. V is TRBV7-6 and J is TRBJ2-1, with 11 nucleotides matching TRBD2. This TCR was sampled from a woman aged 30 to 39 with COVID-19, enrolled during active disease. The CDR3 loop is CASSLSGLAANYNEQFF. CDR3 DNA: TGTGCCAGCAGCTTATCGGGACTAGCGGCGAACTACAATGAGCAGTTCTTC.